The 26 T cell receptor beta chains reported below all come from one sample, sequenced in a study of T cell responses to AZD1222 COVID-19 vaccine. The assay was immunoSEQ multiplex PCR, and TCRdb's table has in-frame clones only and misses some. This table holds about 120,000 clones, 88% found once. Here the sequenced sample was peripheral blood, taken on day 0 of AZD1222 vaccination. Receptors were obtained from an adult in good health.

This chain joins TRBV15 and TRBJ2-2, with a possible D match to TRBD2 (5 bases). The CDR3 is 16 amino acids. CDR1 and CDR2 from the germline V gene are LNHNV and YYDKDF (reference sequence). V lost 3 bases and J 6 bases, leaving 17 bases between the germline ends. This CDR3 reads CATSRSGLRGSGELFF. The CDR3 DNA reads TGTGCCACCAGCAGGTCCGGGTTAAGAGGGTCCGGGGAGCTGTTTTTT.

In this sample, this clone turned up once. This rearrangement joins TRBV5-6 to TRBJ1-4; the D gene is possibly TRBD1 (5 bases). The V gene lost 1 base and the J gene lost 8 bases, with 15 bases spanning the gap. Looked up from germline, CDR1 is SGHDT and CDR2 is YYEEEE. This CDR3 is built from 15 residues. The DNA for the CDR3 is TGTGCCAGCAGCTTGTATGGGGGATGGGGCGAAAAACTGTTTTTT. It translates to CASSLYGGWGEKLFF. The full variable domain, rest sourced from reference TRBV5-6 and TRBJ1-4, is DAGVTQSPTHLIKTRGQQVTLRCSPKSGHDTVSWYQQALGQGPQFIFQYYEEEERQRGNFPDRFSGHQFPNYSSELNVNALLLGDSALYLCASSLYGGWGEKLFFGSGTQLSVL.

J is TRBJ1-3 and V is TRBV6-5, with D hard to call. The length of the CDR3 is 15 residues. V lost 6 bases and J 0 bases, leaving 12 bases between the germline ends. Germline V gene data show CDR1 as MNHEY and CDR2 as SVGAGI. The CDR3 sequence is CASRIGRTSGNTIYF. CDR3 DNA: TGTGCCAGCAGGATAGGGAGGACCTCTGGAAACACCATATATTTT.

CDR3 residues: CASSPASGPEYGYTF. The DNA of the CDR3 is TGTGCCAGCTCACCAGCGTCAGGACCGGAGTACGGCTACACCTTC. J is TRBJ1-2 and V is TRBV18; D gene unclear. CDR3 length: 15 residues. CDR1 is KGHSH and CDR2 is LQKENI in the germline V gene. V dropped 2 bases and J dropped 8 bases, with 18 bases sitting between them.

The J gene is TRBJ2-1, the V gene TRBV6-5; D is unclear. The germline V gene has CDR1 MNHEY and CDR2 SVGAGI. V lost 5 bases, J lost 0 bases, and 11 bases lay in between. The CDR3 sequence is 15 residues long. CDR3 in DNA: TGTGCCAGCAGTCTCCACTCCAACTCCTACAATGAGCAGTTCTTC. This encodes CASSLHSNSYNEQFF.

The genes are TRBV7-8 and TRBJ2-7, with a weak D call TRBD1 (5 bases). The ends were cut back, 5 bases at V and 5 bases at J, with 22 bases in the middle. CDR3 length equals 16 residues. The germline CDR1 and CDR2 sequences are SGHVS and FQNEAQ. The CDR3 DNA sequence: TGTGCCAGCAGCCCGGATCTTCGAGGTTCCAGGGACGAGCAGTACTTC. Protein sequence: CASSPDLRGSRDEQYF.

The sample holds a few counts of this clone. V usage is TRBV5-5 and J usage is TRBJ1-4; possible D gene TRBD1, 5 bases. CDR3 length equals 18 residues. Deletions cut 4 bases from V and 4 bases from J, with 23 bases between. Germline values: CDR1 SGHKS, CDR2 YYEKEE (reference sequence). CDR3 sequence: CASSGAQGTSIDNEKLFF. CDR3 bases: TGTGCCAGCAGCGGGGCACAAGGGACCTCGATAGATAATGAAAAACTGTTTTTT. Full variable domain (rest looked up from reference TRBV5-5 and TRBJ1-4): DAGVTQSPTHLIKTRGQQVTLRCSPISGHKSVSWYQQVLGQGPQFIFQYYEKEERGRGNFPDRFSARQFPNYSSELNVNALLLGDSALYLCASSGAQGTSIDNEKLFFGSGTQLSVL.

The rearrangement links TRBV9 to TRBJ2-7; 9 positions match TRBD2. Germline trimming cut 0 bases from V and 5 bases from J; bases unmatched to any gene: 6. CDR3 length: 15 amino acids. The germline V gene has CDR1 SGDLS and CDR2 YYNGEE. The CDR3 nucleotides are TGTGCCAGCAGCGTAGTGGCTAGCGGGGTCGACGAGCAGTACTTC. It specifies CASSVVASGVDEQYF.

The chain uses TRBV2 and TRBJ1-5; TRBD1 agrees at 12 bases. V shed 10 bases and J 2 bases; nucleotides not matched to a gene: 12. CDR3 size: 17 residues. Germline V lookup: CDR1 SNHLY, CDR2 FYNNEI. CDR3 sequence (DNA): TGTGCCATACGATTTGGGACAGGGGGCGGGGGCAATCAGCCCCAGCATTTT. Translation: CAIRFGTGGGGNQPQHF.

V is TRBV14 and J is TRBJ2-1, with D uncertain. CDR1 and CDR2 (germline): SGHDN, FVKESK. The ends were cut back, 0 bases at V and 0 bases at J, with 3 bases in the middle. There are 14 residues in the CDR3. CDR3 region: CASSQDLSYNEQFF. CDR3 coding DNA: TGTGCCAGCAGCCAAGACCTCTCCTACAATGAGCAGTTCTTC.

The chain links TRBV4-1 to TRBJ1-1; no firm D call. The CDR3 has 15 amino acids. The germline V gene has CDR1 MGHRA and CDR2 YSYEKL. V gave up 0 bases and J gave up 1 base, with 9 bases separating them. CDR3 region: CASSQEVAGNTEAFF. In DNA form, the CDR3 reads TGCGCCAGCAGCCAAGAGGTTGCGGGGAACACTGAAGCTTTCTTT.

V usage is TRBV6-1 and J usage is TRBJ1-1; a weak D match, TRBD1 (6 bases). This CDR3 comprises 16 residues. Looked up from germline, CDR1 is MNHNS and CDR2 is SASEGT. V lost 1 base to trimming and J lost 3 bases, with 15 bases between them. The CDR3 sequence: CASSEEWGQGYTEAFF. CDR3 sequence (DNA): TGTGCCAGCAGTGAAGAGTGGGGTCAGGGGTACACTGAAGCTTTCTTT.

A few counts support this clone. The CDR3 nucleotides are TGTGCCAGCAGCTTAGCATCAGGGGTATCCTACGAGCAGTACTTC. This codes for CASSLASGVSYEQYF. The J gene is TRBJ2-7, the V gene TRBV7-2, with TRBD1 as a possible D gene (6 bases). CDR1 and CDR2 (germline): SGHTA, FQGNSA. V gave up 0 bases and J gave up 1 base, with 10 bases separating them. CDR3 length equals 15 residues.

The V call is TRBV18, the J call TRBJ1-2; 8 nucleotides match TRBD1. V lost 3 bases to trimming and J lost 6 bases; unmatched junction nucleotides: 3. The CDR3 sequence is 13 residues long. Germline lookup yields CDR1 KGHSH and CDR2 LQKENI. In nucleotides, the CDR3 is TGTGCCAGCTCACCGGGACAGGACGATGGCTACACCTTC. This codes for CASSPGQDDGYTF.

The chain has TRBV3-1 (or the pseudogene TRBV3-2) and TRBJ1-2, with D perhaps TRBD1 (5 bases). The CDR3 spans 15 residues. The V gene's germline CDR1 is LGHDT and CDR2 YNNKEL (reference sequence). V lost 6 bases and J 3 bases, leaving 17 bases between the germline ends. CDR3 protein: CASSGGLDRDYGYTF. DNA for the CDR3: TGTGCCAGCAGTGGGGGGTTAGACAGAGACTATGGCTACACCTTC.

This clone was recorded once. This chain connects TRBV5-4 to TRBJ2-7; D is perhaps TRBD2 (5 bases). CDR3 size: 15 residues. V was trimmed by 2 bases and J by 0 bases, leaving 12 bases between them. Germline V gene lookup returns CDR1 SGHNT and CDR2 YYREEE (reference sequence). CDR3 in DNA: TGTGCCAGCAGCTTATGGAGCGGAAGCTCCTACGAGCAGTACTTC. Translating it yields CASSLWSGSSYEQYF.

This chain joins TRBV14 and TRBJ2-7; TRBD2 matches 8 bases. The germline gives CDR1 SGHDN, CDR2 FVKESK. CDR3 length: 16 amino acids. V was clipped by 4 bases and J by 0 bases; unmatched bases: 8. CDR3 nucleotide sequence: TGTGCCAGCAGCCCCCTGGGGCGGGGGGACTCCTACGAGCAGTACTTC. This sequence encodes CASSPLGRGDSYEQYF.

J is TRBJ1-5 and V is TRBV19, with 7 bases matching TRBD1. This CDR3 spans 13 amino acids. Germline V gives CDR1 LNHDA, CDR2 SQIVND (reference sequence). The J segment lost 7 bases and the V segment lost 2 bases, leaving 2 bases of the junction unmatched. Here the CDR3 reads CASSIQGEQPQHF. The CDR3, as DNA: TGTGCCAGTAGTATACAGGGGGAGCAGCCCCAGCATTTT.

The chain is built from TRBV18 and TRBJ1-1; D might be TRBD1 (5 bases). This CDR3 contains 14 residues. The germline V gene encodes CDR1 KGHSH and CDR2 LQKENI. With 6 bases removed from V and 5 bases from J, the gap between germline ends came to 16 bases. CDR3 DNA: TGTGCCAGCTCTCCTCAACGGGACGGAACTGAAGCTTTCTTT. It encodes CASSPQRDGTEAFF.

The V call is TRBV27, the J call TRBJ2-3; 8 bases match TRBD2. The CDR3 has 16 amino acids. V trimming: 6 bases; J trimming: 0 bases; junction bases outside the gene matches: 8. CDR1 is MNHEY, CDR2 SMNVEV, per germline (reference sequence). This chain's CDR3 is CASRILAGASTDTQYF. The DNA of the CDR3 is TGTGCCAGCAGGATTCTAGCGGGCGCAAGCACAGATACGCAGTATTTT.

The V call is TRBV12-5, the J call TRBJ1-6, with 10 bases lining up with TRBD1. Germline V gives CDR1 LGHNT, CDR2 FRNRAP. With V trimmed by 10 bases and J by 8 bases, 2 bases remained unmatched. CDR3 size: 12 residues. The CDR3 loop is CATGQGDSPLHF. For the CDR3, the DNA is TGTGCTACTGGACAGGGGGATTCACCCCTCCACTTT.

Here the CDR3 DNA reads TGTGCCAGTAGTGTTTTCTCGGCAGCTTTCTTT. Residues: CASSVFSAAFF. This sequence joins TRBV19 and TRBJ1-1; D is unresolved. Germline lookup yields CDR1 LNHDA and CDR2 SQIVND (reference sequence). The CDR3 totals 11 residues. V lost 5 bases, J lost 10 bases, and 11 bases lay in between.

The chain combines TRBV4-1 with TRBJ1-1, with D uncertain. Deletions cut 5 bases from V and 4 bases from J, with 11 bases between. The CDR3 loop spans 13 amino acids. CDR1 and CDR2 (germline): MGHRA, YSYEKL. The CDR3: CASSYHLGTEAFF. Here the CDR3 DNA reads TGCGCCAGCAGCTACCACCTGGGCACTGAAGCTTTCTTT.

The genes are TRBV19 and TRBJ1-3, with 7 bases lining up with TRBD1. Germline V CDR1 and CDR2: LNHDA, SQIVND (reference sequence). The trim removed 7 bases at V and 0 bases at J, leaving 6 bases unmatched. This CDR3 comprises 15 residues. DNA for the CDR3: TGTGCCAGTACCGTGGGACAGAGCTCTGGAAACACCATATATTTT. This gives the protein CASTVGQSSGNTIYF.

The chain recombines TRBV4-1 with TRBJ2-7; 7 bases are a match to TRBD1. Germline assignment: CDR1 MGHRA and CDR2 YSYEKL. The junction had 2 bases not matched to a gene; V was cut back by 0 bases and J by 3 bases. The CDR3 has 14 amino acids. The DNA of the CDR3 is TGCGCCAGCAGCCAAGACCCAGGGGGCTACGAGCAGTACTTC. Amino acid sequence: CASSQDPGGYEQYF.

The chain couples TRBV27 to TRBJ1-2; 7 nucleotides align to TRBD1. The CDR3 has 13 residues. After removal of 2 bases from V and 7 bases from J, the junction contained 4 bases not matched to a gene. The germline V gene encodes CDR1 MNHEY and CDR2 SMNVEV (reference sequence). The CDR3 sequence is CASSLARGFGYTF. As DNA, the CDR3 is TGTGCCAGCAGTTTAGCCAGGGGGTTTGGCTACACCTTC.